These 8 T cell receptor beta chains came from one sample sequenced in a study of blood T cell repertoires in COVID-19. Assay used: immunoSEQ multiplex PCR; TCRdb lists only in-frame clones, some missing. The sample shows 200,000 to 300,000 clones, around nine tenths of them seen only once. The sequenced sample was PBMCs or T cells enriched from blood (not recorded which). These receptors came from a woman in her thirties with acute COVID-19.

The J gene is TRBJ1-4, the V gene TRBV5-5, with TRBD1 as a possible D gene (5 bases). Germline values: CDR1 SGHKS, CDR2 YYEKEE (reference sequence). Trimming stripped 3 bases from V and 7 bases from J, with 16 bases between. This CDR3 is 15 amino acids long. CDR3 loop: CASSSLRGFSEKLFF. The CDR3 DNA reads as TGTGCCAGCAGCTCCCTAAGGGGTTTTTCTGAAAAACTGTTTTTT.

CDR3 region: CASSSQADTEAFF. For the CDR3, the DNA is TGCGCCAGCAGCAGTCAGGCTGACACTGAAGCTTTCTTT. The rearrangement joins TRBV5-1 to TRBJ1-1, with D unresolved. Germline V gives CDR1 SGHRS, CDR2 YFSETQ. V lost 4 bases, J lost 3 bases, and 10 bases lay in between. CDR3 length: 13 amino acids.

Worth noting for this clone: The sample contains more than one DNA sequence encoding this CDR3. The chain uses TRBV18 and TRBJ2-5, with D unresolved. This CDR3 contains 12 residues. Trimming took 6 bases from V and 2 from J, leaving 7 bases between them. Germline CDR1 and CDR2: KGHSH and LQKENI. The CDR3 region is CASSLFQETQYF. The DNA of the CDR3 is TGTGCCAGCTCCCTATTTCAAGAGACCCAGTACTTC.

This CDR3 is CASSQVGTGFREQYF. CDR3 in DNA: TGTGCCAGCAGCCAAGTTGGGACAGGGTTCCGCGAGCAGTACTTC. The chain combines TRBV3-1 (or the pseudogene TRBV3-2) with TRBJ2-7; the match to TRBD1 covers 9 bases. The trim removed 1 base at V and 6 bases at J, leaving 7 bases unmatched. Germline CDR1 and CDR2: LGHDT and YNNKEL (reference sequence). The CDR3 runs 15 residues.

This chain joins TRBV29-1 and TRBJ2-3; 7 nucleotides agree with TRBD1. The ends lost 6 bases at V and 6 bases at J; junction bases unmatched: 12. Germline V lookup: CDR1 SQVTM, CDR2 ANQGSEA. The CDR3 spans 14 residues. This CDR3 is CSVWSGTASDTQYF. The CDR3, as DNA: TGCAGCGTGTGGTCCGGGACAGCCAGCGATACGCAGTATTTT.

The rearrangement joins TRBV27 to TRBJ2-7; 7 bases are a match to TRBD2. The CDR3 has 18 amino acids. Per the germline V gene, CDR1 is MNHEY and CDR2 is SMNVEV (reference sequence). V trimming: 2 bases; J trimming: 2 bases; junction bases outside the gene matches: 15. The CDR3 coding sequence is TGTGCCAGCAGTTTAGTTCCGAGCCTAGCGGCCCTGGCCTACGAGCAGTACTTC. Protein product: CASSLVPSLAALAYEQYF.

The V call is TRBV7-6, the J call TRBJ2-7, with unresolved D. Germline V CDR1 and CDR2: SGHVS, FNYEAQ. This CDR3 has 14 amino acids. V shed 3 bases and J shed 0 bases, with 9 bases lying between them. The CDR3 protein is CASSFLGPSYEQYF. CDR3 in DNA: TGTGCCAGCAGCTTTTTGGGCCCCTCCTACGAGCAGTACTTC.

This chain's CDR3 is CASSFVPDTEAFF. The CDR3 DNA reads TGTGCCAGCAGTTTTGTCCCGGACACTGAAGCTTTCTTT. The chain uses TRBV27 and TRBJ1-1, with D unresolved. Germline V gene sequence: CDR1 MNHEY, CDR2 SMNVEV (reference sequence). Trimming shortened V by 3 bases and J by 3 bases, and 8 bases separated the two germline ends. The CDR3 is 13 amino acids.